This T cell receptor beta chain was sequenced in a study of breast tumors, draining lymph nodes, adjacent tissues. This clonotype counts as medium-sized (0.01 to 0.1%). This CDR3 is built from 12 residues. Germline assignment: CDR1 SGHRS and CDR2 YFSETQ. V gave up 1 base and J gave up 6 bases, with 8 bases separating them. TCRdb fed the multiplex PCR reads into MiXCR, producing one record per CDR3 protein. The profile covers under 15,000 distinct CDR3 sequences, with about 62% appearing a single time and about half taken by the ten largest. This receptor was taken from a female donor with breast cancer. Some clones in this sample may be carry-over from other donors' samples. The chain has TRBV5-1 and TRBJ2-7; D unresolved. Sequencing was done on a sample of tumor-adjacent breast tissue. CDR3 bases: TGCGCCAGCAGCTTGACTTTGGGCGAGCAGTACTTC. Translation: CASSLTLGEQYF. The variable domain in full, with the rest retrieved from reference TRBV5-1 and TRBJ2-7, is KAGVTQTPRYLIKTRGQQVTLSCSPISGHRSVSWYQQTPGQGLQFLFEYFSETQRNKGNFPGRFSGRQFSNSRSEMNVSTLELGDSALYLCASSLTLGEQYFGPGTRLTVT.